The 18 T cell receptor beta chains below come from one sample, sequenced in a study of early T cells in non-severe SARS-CoV-2 infection. TCRdb re-called the 5' RACE reads through MiXCR, storing one row per CDR3 protein. The sample records about 58,000 distinct CDR3 sequences, over 9.5% being singletons. The sequenced material came from whole blood. The source is an adult who was a healthcare worker with PCR-confirmed SARS-CoV-2 infection or an uninfected control (not recorded which).

About this clonotype itself: One end of the junction does not line up with germline, which may come from a read error. This sequence joins TRBV25-1 and TRBJ2-1, with D possibly being TRBD2 (5 bases). The CDR3 consists of 13 residues. CDR1 MGHDK and CDR2 SYGVNS come from the germline V gene. CDR3 sequence (DNA): TGTGCCAGCGCACGGGATATCTACCATGAGCAGTTCTTC. Protein sequence: CASARDIYHEQFF.

This clonotype was detected only a few times. The chain joins TRBV7-9 to TRBJ2-2, with 8 bases that match TRBD2. Germline CDR1 SEHNR, CDR2 FQNEAQ (reference sequence). The CDR3 totals 15 residues. Germline trimming cut 4 bases from V and 4 bases from J; bases unmatched to any gene: 5. CDR3: CASSSYSGVTGELFF. The CDR3 DNA is TGTGCCAGCAGCTCCTATAGCGGGGTCACCGGGGAGCTGTTTTTT.

Ten or more counts support this clonotype. The CDR3 region has the DNA TGCGCCAGCAGCCACCTCCGGGACGGCGATGAAAAACTGTTTTTT. Its translation is CASSHLRDGDEKLFF. The chain links TRBV4-1 to TRBJ1-4, with TRBD1 as a possible D gene (5 bases). The CDR3 consists of 15 residues. The germline V gene encodes CDR1 MGHRA and CDR2 YSYEKL. V dropped 3 bases and J dropped 6 bases, with 14 bases sitting between them.

This rearrangement joins TRBV3-1 to TRBJ1-2, with D possibly being TRBD1 (5 bases). The V gene lost 4 bases and the J gene lost 1 base, with 16 bases spanning the gap. The CDR3 is 16 residues long. Germline-derived CDR1 and CDR2 are LGHDT and YNNKEL (reference sequence). The CDR3 loop reads CASSLSAQDINYGYTF. The CDR3 coding sequence is TGTGCCAGCAGCCTATCGGCACAGGACATTAACTATGGCTACACCTTC.

The J gene is TRBJ1-3, the V gene TRBV20-1, with TRBD1 matching 11 bases. This CDR3 contains 14 residues. The germline gives CDR1 DFQATT, CDR2 SNEGSKA (reference sequence). V was clipped by 6 bases and J by 5 bases; unmatched bases: 6. The CDR3 region has the DNA TGCAGTGCGGGTGGACAGGGGGCAAGAAACACCATATATTTT. It encodes CSAGGQGARNTIYF.

This chain links TRBV28 with TRBJ1-1, with D possibly being TRBD1 (5 bases). Deletions cut 3 bases from V and 1 base from J, with 9 bases between. Germline CDR1 MDHEN, CDR2 SYDVKM. The CDR3 runs to 14 residues. In DNA, the CDR3 is TGTGCCAGCAGTTTCTTACAGGCGAACACTGAAGCTTTCTTT. Amino acid sequence: CASSFLQANTEAFF.

This clonotype has ten or more counts. The chain is built from TRBV2 and TRBJ1-6; D gene ambiguous. The V end lost 2 bases, the J end lost 5 bases, and 19 bases lay between the germline ends. The CDR3 has 18 amino acids. Germline CDR1 SNHLY, CDR2 FYNNEI. Written as DNA, the CDR3 is TGTGCCAGCAGTGAAAACCCTGTCTGGGCGATTGATAATTCACCCCTCCACTTT. Amino acids: CASSENPVWAIDNSPLHF.

This clonotype appeared many times. The V gene is TRBV5-1, the J gene TRBJ2-7; D gene uncertain. V was trimmed by 2 bases and J by 2 bases, leaving 5 bases between them. The CDR3 spans 12 residues. Looked up from germline, CDR1 is SGHRS and CDR2 is YFSETQ. The CDR3 region is CASSFGAYEQYF. The CDR3 region has the DNA TGCGCCAGCAGCTTTGGGGCCTACGAGCAGTACTTC.

This clonotype has at least ten counts. The V gene is TRBV20-1, the J gene TRBJ2-7, with 9 positions matching TRBD2. This CDR3 contains 15 residues. The junction had 13 bases not matched to a gene; V was cut back by 7 bases and J by 3 bases. CDR1 DFQATT and CDR2 SNEGSKA come from the germline V gene (reference sequence). This chain's CDR3 is CSVDRVGSGSYEQYF. The CDR3 bases are TGCAGTGTCGATCGCGTGGGTAGCGGGAGCTACGAGCAGTACTTC.

This clonotype was detected many times. The chain employs TRBV20-1 and TRBJ2-3; 10 bases are a match to TRBD1. CDR3 length: 15 residues. The germline gives CDR1 DFQATT, CDR2 SNEGSKA (reference sequence). The V and J ends lost 3 bases and 4 bases, in that order; junction bases with no gene match: 7. This CDR3 reads CSARIPGQGSDTQYF. The CDR3 coding sequence is TGCAGTGCTAGGATCCCGGGACAGGGGTCAGATACGCAGTATTTT.

This clonotype showed up just a few times. V and J are TRBV5-6 and TRBJ2-1; 9 positions agree with TRBD2. Germline V gene data show CDR1 as SGHDT and CDR2 as YYEEEE. J gave up 4 bases and V 1 base, and 6 bases lay outside the gene matches. The CDR3 covers 16 residues. For the CDR3, the DNA is TGTGCCAGCAGCTTGTATGCTAGCGGGGCTTACAATGAGCAGTTCTTC. Amino acid sequence: CASSLYASGAYNEQFF.

Many counts were recorded for this clonotype. The chain uses TRBV7-2 and TRBJ2-7; TRBD2 matches 10 bases. Germline V CDR1 and CDR2: SGHTA, FQGNSA. This CDR3 is built from 17 residues. Losses at the gene ends were 2 bases for V and 3 bases for J; bases not matched to a gene: 10. Here the CDR3 reads CASSLSGLAAPDYEQYF. The CDR3 DNA is TGTGCCAGCAGCTTAAGCGGACTAGCGGCCCCGGACTACGAGCAGTACTTC.

This clonotype has just a few counts. The genes are TRBV12-5 and TRBJ1-5; 7 positions match TRBD1. This CDR3 region has 16 residues. The germline gives CDR1 LGHNT, CDR2 FRNRAP. V shed 1 base, J shed 6 bases, and the junction held 9 bases outside the gene matches. CDR3 bases: TGTGCTAGTGGTTTGGCCGGAACAGGGGCTGGTCAGCCCCAGCATTTT. It encodes CASGLAGTGAGQPQHF.

The chain combines TRBV7-2 with TRBJ2-7; TRBD2 aligns across 9 bases. V shed 3 bases, J shed 2 bases, and the junction held 17 bases outside the gene matches. Germline values: CDR1 SGHTA, CDR2 FQGNSA. This CDR3 contains 19 residues. The CDR3 coding sequence is TGTGCCAGCAGCTTGGGGGGGCTAGCGGGATGGGGCCCCACCTACGAGCAGTACTTC. It translates to CASSLGGLAGWGPTYEQYF. Drawing the rest from reference TRBV7-2 and TRBJ2-7, the complete variable domain is GAGVSQSPSNKVTEKGKDVELRCDPISGHTALYWYRQSLGQGLEFLIYFQGNSAPDKSGLPSDRFSAERTGGSVSTLTIQRTQQEDSAVYLCASSLGGLAGWGPTYEQYFGPGTRLTVT.

The chain couples TRBV7-9 to TRBJ2-1, with D perhaps TRBD2 (6 bases). This CDR3 has 15 residues. Germline loops: CDR1 SEHNR, CDR2 FQNEAQ (reference sequence). Trimming pared 3 bases from V and 7 bases from J, leaving 16 bases between. Here the CDR3 reads CASSFFSGGRNEQFF. DNA of the CDR3: TGTGCCAGCAGCTTTTTCTCCGGAGGGAGGAATGAGCAGTTCTTC.

This clonotype was seen at least ten times. This chain uses TRBV7-3 with TRBJ2-7; the D gene is possibly TRBD1 (5 bases). The CDR3 has 14 amino acids. From germline, CDR1 is SGHTA and CDR2 FQGTGA. The V end was cut by 8 bases, the J end by 1 base, with 15 bases between. CDR3 in DNA: TGTGCCAGCCAAAATTACAGGCCGTCCTACGAGCAGTACTTC. Translation gives CASQNYRPSYEQYF. Supplemented by reference TRBV7-3 and TRBJ2-7, the full variable domain reads GAGVSQTPSNKVTEKGKYVELRCDPISGHTALYWYRQSLGQGPEFLIYFQGTGAADDSGLPNDRFFAVRPEGSVSTLKIQRTERGDSAVYLCASQNYRPSYEQYFGPGTRLTVT.

Ten or more counts support this clonotype. CDR3 nucleotide sequence: TGCGCCAGCAGCTTGGCCGCACAGTCCTACGAGCAGTACTTC. It codes for CASSLAAQSYEQYF. The rearrangement joins TRBV5-1 to TRBJ2-7; D gene unclear. CDR3 size: 14 residues. V was trimmed by 0 bases and J by 1 base, leaving 8 bases between them. Per germline, CDR1 SGHRS and CDR2 YFSETQ.

This clonotype was observed a handful of times. The chain links TRBV7-6 to TRBJ2-6; 8 nucleotides align to TRBD1. There are 17 residues in the CDR3. V trimming: 4 bases; J trimming: 1 base; junction bases outside the gene matches: 6. Looked up from germline, CDR1 is SGHVS and CDR2 is FNYEAQ. CDR3 region: CASSSPGQESGANVLTF. CDR3 sequence (DNA): TGTGCCAGCAGCTCCCCGGGACAGGAGTCTGGGGCCAACGTCCTGACTTTC.